Following are 7 T cell receptor beta chains from one sample sequenced in a study of blood T cell repertoires in COVID-19. Using immunoSEQ multiplex PCR, the repertoire was profiled, and TCRdb retains in-frame clones only, with some absent. The repertoire holds over 100,000 clones, with approximately 90% as singletons. The material sequenced was peripheral blood. The receptors come from a human donor with acute or convalescent COVID-19. The donor label of this sample is uncertain.

This chain connects TRBV12-3 or TRBV12-4 to TRBJ1-1; D unclear. The length of the CDR3 is 11 residues. The V and J ends lost 4 bases and 8 bases respectively, with 8 bases between them. The chain's CDR3 is CASSSLREAFF. Written as DNA, the CDR3 is TGTGCCAGCAGTTCTCTCAGGGAAGCTTTCTTT.

DNA of the CDR3: TGTGCCAGCAGGGCAGGAAACAATCAGCCCCAGCATTTT. Its protein product is CASRAGNNQPQHF. The chain carries TRBV6-5 and TRBJ1-5; D ambiguous. V was shortened by 6 bases and J by 3 bases, with 9 bases between the two germline ends. Per the germline V gene, CDR1 is MNHEY and CDR2 is SVGAGI. The CDR3 is made up of 13 amino acids.

This clone has more than one count but fewer than ten. The chain couples TRBV28 to TRBJ1-4, with TRBD1 matching 10 bases. The CDR3 totals 14 residues. V lost 3 bases to trimming and J lost 7 bases; unmatched junction nucleotides: 2. The germline CDR1 and CDR2 sequences are MDHEN and SYDVKM. The CDR3 spells CASSLTGGFEKLFF. The CDR3 DNA sequence: TGTGCCAGCAGTTTGACAGGGGGCTTTGAAAAACTGTTTTTT.

V is TRBV18 and J is TRBJ1-5, with D unresolved. CDR3 length: 12 amino acids. V was clipped by 5 bases and J by 4 bases, with 6 bases between them. Germline lookup yields CDR1 KGHSH and CDR2 LQKENI. CDR3 protein: CASSAGNQPQHF. The CDR3 DNA is TGTGCCAGCTCAGCCGGGAATCAGCCCCAGCATTTT.

This clone was seen only a few times. V gene TRBV18 combines with J gene TRBJ1-4; D unclear. CDR3 length: 14 residues. Trimming took 4 bases from V and 2 from J, leaving 8 bases between them. Germline values: CDR1 KGHSH, CDR2 LQKENI. The CDR3: CASSLQLTNEKLFF. The CDR3 nucleotides read TGTGCCAGCTCACTACAGCTTACTAATGAAAAACTGTTTTTT. The full variable domain, its missing parts supplied by reference TRBV18 and TRBJ1-4, is NAGVMQNPRHLVRRRGQEARLRCSPMKGHSHVYWYRQLPEEGLKFMVYLQKENIIDESGMPKERFSAEFPKEGPSILRIQQVVRGDSAAYFCASSLQLTNEKLFFGSGTQLSVL.

The chain is built from TRBV5-6 and TRBJ1-4, with 9 bases that match TRBD1. Trimming removed 3 bases from V and 6 bases from J; junction bases left unmatched: 6. Germline lookup yields CDR1 SGHDT and CDR2 YYEEEE. This CDR3 is built from 15 residues. CDR3 nucleotides: TGTGCCAGCAGCTGGACAGGGGTTTCTTATGAAAAACTGTTTTTT. Translating it yields CASSWTGVSYEKLFF.

The J gene is TRBJ2-7, the V gene TRBV12-3 or TRBV12-4; no firm D call. V was pared by 3 bases and J by 3 bases, with 6 bases between. CDR3 length: 12 residues. Written as DNA, the CDR3 is TGTGCCAGCAGTTTTCTATTCTACGAGCAGTACTTC. It yields the protein CASSFLFYEQYF.